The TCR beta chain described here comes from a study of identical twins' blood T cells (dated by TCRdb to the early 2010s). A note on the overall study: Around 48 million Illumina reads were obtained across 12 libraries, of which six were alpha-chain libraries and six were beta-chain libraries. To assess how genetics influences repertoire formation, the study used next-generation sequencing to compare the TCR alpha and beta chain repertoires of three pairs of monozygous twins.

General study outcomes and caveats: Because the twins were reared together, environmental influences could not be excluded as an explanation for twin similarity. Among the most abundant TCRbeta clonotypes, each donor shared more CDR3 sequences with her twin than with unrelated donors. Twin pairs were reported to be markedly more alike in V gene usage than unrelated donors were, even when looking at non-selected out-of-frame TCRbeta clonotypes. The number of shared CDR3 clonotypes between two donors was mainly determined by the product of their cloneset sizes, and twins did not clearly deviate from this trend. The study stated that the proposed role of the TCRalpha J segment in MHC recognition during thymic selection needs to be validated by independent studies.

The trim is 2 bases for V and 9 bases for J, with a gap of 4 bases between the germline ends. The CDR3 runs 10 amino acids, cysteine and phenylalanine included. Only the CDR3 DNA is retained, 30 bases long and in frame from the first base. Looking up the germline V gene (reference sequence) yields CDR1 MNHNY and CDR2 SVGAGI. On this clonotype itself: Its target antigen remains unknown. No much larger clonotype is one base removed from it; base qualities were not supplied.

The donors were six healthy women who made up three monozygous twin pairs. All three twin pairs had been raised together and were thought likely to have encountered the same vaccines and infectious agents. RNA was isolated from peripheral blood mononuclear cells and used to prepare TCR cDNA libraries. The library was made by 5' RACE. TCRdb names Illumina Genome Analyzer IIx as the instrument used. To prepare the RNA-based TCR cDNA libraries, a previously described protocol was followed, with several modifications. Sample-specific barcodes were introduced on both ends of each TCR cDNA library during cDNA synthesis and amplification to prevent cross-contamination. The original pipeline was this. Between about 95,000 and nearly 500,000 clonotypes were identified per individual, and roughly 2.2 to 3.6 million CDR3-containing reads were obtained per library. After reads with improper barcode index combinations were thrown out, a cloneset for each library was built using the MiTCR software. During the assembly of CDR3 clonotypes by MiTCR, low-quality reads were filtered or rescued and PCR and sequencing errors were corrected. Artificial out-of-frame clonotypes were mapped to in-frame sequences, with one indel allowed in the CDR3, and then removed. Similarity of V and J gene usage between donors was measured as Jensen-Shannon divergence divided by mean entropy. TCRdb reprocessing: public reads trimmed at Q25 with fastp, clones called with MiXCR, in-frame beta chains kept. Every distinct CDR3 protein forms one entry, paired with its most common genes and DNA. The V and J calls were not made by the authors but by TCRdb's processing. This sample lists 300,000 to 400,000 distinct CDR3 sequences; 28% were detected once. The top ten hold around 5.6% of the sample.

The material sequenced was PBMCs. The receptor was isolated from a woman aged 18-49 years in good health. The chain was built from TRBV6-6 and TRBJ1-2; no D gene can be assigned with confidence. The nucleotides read TGTGCCAGCAGTTACAATAGCTACACCTTC. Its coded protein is CASSYNSYTF.